A single sample gave rise to the 6 T cell receptor beta chains below, sequenced in a study of blood T cells in healthy people across ages. Combining a sample-barcoded 5' primer with a J-beta primer mix, a second PCR ran for roughly 6 to 11 cycles. TCRdb re-called the 5' RACE reads with MiXCR, one entry per CDR3 protein. The sample carries approximately 810,000 distinct CDR3 sequences, about 37% recorded once. Sequencing input: blood. Receptor source: a man in his late teens or twenties in good health.

This clonotype was counted ten times or more. The chain combines TRBV5-1 with TRBJ2-3, with TRBD2 matching 13 bases. CDR3 length equals 17 residues. The V segment lost 5 bases and the J segment 2 bases; nucleotides outside the gene matches: 8. The germline V gene encodes CDR1 SGHRS and CDR2 YFSETQ. The CDR3 DNA sequence: TGCGCCAGCAGTCCCCGAACTAGCGGGGGGGCCACAGATACGCAGTATTTT. It yields the protein CASSPRTSGGATDTQYF.

CDR3 region: CASSQGPSGTDTQYF. The CDR3 coding sequence is TGCGCCAGCAGCCAAGGTCCTAGCGGCACAGATACGCAGTATTTT. This chain uses TRBV4-3 with TRBJ2-3; maybe TRBD2 (6 bases). Deletions cut 1 base from V and 1 base from J, with 9 bases between. CDR1 is LGHNA and CDR2 is YSLEER in the germline V gene. The length of the CDR3 is 15 residues.

The rearrangement uses TRBV10-3 and TRBJ2-5; 8 nucleotides agree with TRBD1. CDR3 size: 16 residues. CDR1 ENHRY and CDR2 SYGVKD come from the germline V gene. The ends lost 3 bases at V and 11 bases at J; junction bases unmatched: 17. The CDR3 sequence: CAISEVGTGLNNEQYF. CDR3 nucleotides: TGTGCCATCAGTGAAGTGGGGACAGGTCTGAACAATGAGCAGTACTTC.

Concerning this clonotype: A much larger clonotype is one base distant, so this may be a read error. The chain links TRBV20-1 to TRBJ2-7; D possibly uses TRBD1 or TRBD2 (6 bases each). There are 15 residues in the CDR3. Trimming stripped 3 bases from V and 4 bases from J, with 19 bases between. Germline CDR1 and CDR2: DFQATT and SNEGSKA (reference sequence). Here the CDR3 reads CSARPPWRGVYEQYF. CDR3 nucleotide sequence: TGCAGTGCTAGGCCCCCTTGGAGGGGGGTGTACGAGCAGTACTTC.

The count of this clonotype is one. The chain couples TRBV7-2 to TRBJ2-1; a weak D match, TRBD2 (6 bases). The CDR3 spans 15 residues. Germline CDR1 and CDR2: SGHTA and FQGNSA. Trimming pared 5 bases from V and 2 bases from J, leaving 13 bases between. CDR3 DNA sequence: TGTGCCAGCAGCATTTTAGCGGAGGCCTACAATGAGCAGTTCTTC. It yields the protein CASSILAEAYNEQFF.

With respect to this clonotype: This may arise from a read error, as a much more abundant clone is one base away. The V and J genes are TRBV28 and TRBJ2-7; D is ambiguous. This CDR3 contains 13 residues. Per germline, CDR1 MDHEN and CDR2 SYDVKM. The V end lost 3 bases, the J end lost 0 bases, and 6 bases lay between the germline ends. The CDR3 DNA follows: TGTGCCAGCAGTTTCAGGCCCTCCTACGAGCAGTACTTC. Encoded protein: CASSFRPSYEQYF.